The source of this TCR beta chain is a study of regulatory T cells in long-lasting Graves disease. Researchers made TCR beta libraries by using iRepertoire HTBI primers and running Arm-PCR on CDR3 regions. Methods used by the authors: Throughout the samples, researchers identified around 65 TRBV and 13 to 15 TRBJ segments. A single record per CDR3 protein comes from TCRdb applying MiXCR to the multiplex PCR reads. Clone size and V and J calls follow TCRdb, not the original study. The profile covers 350,000 to 450,000 distinct CDR3 sequences, with 12% appearing a single time and under 20% taken by the ten largest. Documented time point: newly diagnosed GD, antithyroid drugs for less than 3 months. After RNA was extracted from PBMCs, the TCR library was made from it. This clonotype was observed many times. The same data also contributed to another study, on T cells in Graves' hyperthyroidism and ophthalmopathy. That paper states: Absent ophthalmopathy progression within 18 months defined stable Graves' hyperthyroidism. Patients aged 18 to 65 had newly diagnosed hyperthyroidism of under 2 months' duration. The study excluded patients with uncontrolled infection, other autoimmune disease, pregnancy or lactation.

This material consisted of peripheral blood mononuclear cells (PBMCs), taken at new diagnosis, from a patient treated with antithyroid drugs. This TCR was recovered from a woman aged 18-35 years with Graves disease.

CDR3 bases: TGTGCCAGCATTGGCGGAGGGGGCTACGAGCAGTACTTC. Translation gives CASIGGGGYEQYF. The chain uses TRBV12-3 or TRBV12-4 and TRBJ2-7; either TRBD1 or TRBD2 may supply D (6 bases each). The CDR3 sequence is 13 residues long. Trimming removed 7 bases at V and 3 bases at J, with 13 bases between.